What follows are 26 T cell receptor beta chains derived from one specimen sequenced in a study of T cell clonotyping in hematopoietic cell transplantation. Some clones are missing from TCRdb's copy, which holds only in-frame ones; the method was immunoSEQ multiplex PCR. Of about 18,000 clones listed, over 90% are singletons. The sequencing input was peripheral blood mononuclear cells. These TCRs come from a man in his forties or fifties in good health. Some clones in this sample may be carry-over from other donors' samples.

V gene TRBV6-5 combines with J gene TRBJ1-1; possibly TRBD1 for D (5 bases). Trimming shortened V by 0 bases and J by 7 bases, and 9 bases separated the two germline ends. Germline V gene sequence: CDR1 MNHEY, CDR2 SVGAGI. This CDR3 is 13 amino acids long. CDR3 residues: CASSYSTGGEAFF. The CDR3 DNA is TGTGCCAGCAGTTACTCTACCGGGGGTGAAGCTTTCTTT.

This chain connects TRBV27 to TRBJ2-5; the match to TRBD1 covers 7 bases. Germline assignment: CDR1 MNHEY and CDR2 SMNVEV (reference sequence). This CDR3 region has 15 residues. Trimming at V came to 5 bases and at J to 0 bases, leaving 6 bases not matched to a gene. The CDR3 loop is CASSPGGSYQETQYF. The CDR3 region has the DNA TGTGCCAGCAGTCCAGGGGGTTCCTACCAAGAGACCCAGTACTTC.

The chain carries TRBV5-6 and TRBJ2-5; D perhaps matches TRBD2 (6 bases). The CDR3 totals 13 residues. The germline V gene encodes CDR1 SGHDT and CDR2 YYEEEE. The V end lost 5 bases, the J end lost 5 bases, and 13 bases lay between the germline ends. The CDR3 sequence: CASRPTRVETQYF. CDR3 in DNA: TGTGCCAGCAGACCGACTAGAGTGGAGACCCAGTACTTC.

This chain links TRBV4-3 with TRBJ1-5; 8 nucleotides agree with TRBD1. Germline CDR1 and CDR2: LGHNA and YSLEER. Unmatched junction bases numbered 12, after V lost 5 bases and J lost 0 bases. The CDR3 is made up of 18 amino acids. The CDR3 DNA reads as TGCGCCAGCAGCGCAATCTGGACAGGGACCCTTAGCAATCAGCCCCAGCATTTT. Its translation: CASSAIWTGTLSNQPQHF.

A single count supports this clone. This chain connects TRBV19 to TRBJ2-2, with 7 nucleotides matching TRBD2. V lost 3 bases and J lost 0; bases outside the gene matches: 13. This CDR3 contains 19 residues. The V gene's germline CDR1 is LNHDA and CDR2 SQIVND (reference sequence). This CDR3 is CASSIAAGTMGTNTGELFF. The CDR3, as DNA: TGTGCCAGTAGTATCGCAGCGGGAACAATGGGAACGAACACCGGGGAGCTGTTTTTT.

V and J are TRBV6-1 and TRBJ2-7; TRBD1 might be the D (6 bases). With 10 bases removed from V and 6 bases from J, the gap between germline ends came to 16 bases. The CDR3 consists of 12 residues. CDR1 MNHNS and CDR2 SASEGT come from the germline V gene. The DNA of the CDR3 is TGTGCCACAGGGGAGATGGATCTCGAGCAGTACTTC. Protein: CATGEMDLEQYF.

The CDR3 DNA is TGTGCCAGCAGTGAATGGCTAGCGGGGGGGAAAATGGGCGGGGAGCTGTTTTTT. As protein: CASSEWLAGGKMGGELFF. V usage is TRBV2 and J usage is TRBJ2-2, with 12 positions matching TRBD2. CDR1 is SNHLY, CDR2 FYNNEI, per germline. The V segment lost 2 bases and the J segment 7 bases; nucleotides outside the gene matches: 11. The CDR3 runs 18 residues.

CDR3 sequence: CASSFRLAGGVNEQFF. The CDR3 DNA is TGCGCCAGCAGCTTCCGACTAGCGGGAGGTGTCAATGAGCAGTTCTTC. V usage is TRBV5-1 and J usage is TRBJ2-1; TRBD2 agrees at 13 bases. Germline values: CDR1 SGHRS, CDR2 YFSETQ. This CDR3 is built from 16 residues. The junction had 5 bases not matched to a gene; V was cut back by 2 bases and J by 6 bases.

The chain joins TRBV7-6 to TRBJ2-7; D may be TRBD1 or TRBD2 (5 bases each). Germline V lookup: CDR1 SGHVS, CDR2 FNYEAQ. This CDR3 comprises 17 residues. Between the trimmed V and J ends, which lost 5 bases and 7 bases, there was a span of 27 bases. The CDR3 is CASSIPKGAELRGEQYF. The DNA of the CDR3 is TGTGCCAGCAGCATCCCCAAAGGGGCGGAGCTACGGGGAGAGCAGTACTTC.

V usage is TRBV30 and J usage is TRBJ2-2, with a possible D match to TRBD1 (5 bases). CDR3 length: 15 amino acids. The ends were cut back, 0 bases at V and 4 bases at J, with 12 bases in the middle. Germline loops: CDR1 GTSNPN, CDR2 SVGIG (reference sequence). The CDR3 DNA sequence: TGTGCCTGGAGTGTACTGGGGCAGGGCACCGGGGAGCTGTTTTTT. As protein: CAWSVLGQGTGELFF.

The V gene is TRBV4-3, the J gene TRBJ2-7; D remains ambiguous. V lost 0 bases and J lost 0, with 9 bases in between. Germline V lookup: CDR1 LGHNA, CDR2 YSLEER. This CDR3 region has 15 residues. The CDR3 DNA reads as TGCGCCAGCAGCCAAGATGGCTCAAGCTCCTACGAGCAGTACTTC. As protein: CASSQDGSSSYEQYF.

V gene TRBV7-9 combines with J gene TRBJ2-7, with D uncertain. The germline gives CDR1 SEHNR, CDR2 FQNEAQ (reference sequence). Deletions cut 7 bases from V and 3 bases from J, with 13 bases between. This CDR3 region has 13 residues. DNA for the CDR3: TGTGCCAGCACCCTGGGCACGGGCTACGAGCAGTACTTC. Amino acids: CASTLGTGYEQYF.

J is TRBJ1-5 and V is TRBV10-2, with D uncertain. The CDR3 extends over 13 amino acids. Germline lookup yields CDR1 WSHSY and CDR2 SAAADI. V dropped 6 bases and J dropped 4 bases, with 10 bases sitting between them. The CDR3: CASSYGLNQPQHF. The CDR3 DNA reads TGCGCCAGCAGCTACGGACTAAATCAGCCCCAGCATTTT.

The rearrangement joins TRBV6-1 to TRBJ1-6; D might be TRBD1 (5 bases). With 1 base removed from V and 10 bases from J, the gap between germline ends came to 14 bases. Germline loops: CDR1 MNHNS, CDR2 SASEGT. The CDR3 spans 15 residues. Written as DNA, the CDR3 is TGTGCCAGCAGTGAAGTCCGGCAGGGTGGATCACCCCTCCACTTT. As protein: CASSEVRQGGSPLHF.

V gene TRBV10-2 combines with J gene TRBJ1-5, with D perhaps TRBD1 (6 bases). Looked up from germline, CDR1 is WSHSY and CDR2 is SAAADI. V was trimmed by 6 bases and J by 5 bases, leaving 14 bases between them. The CDR3 extends over 14 amino acids. The CDR3 coding sequence is TGCGCCAGCAGGAAACAGGGTGGGGATCAGCCCCAGCATTTT. Translated: CASRKQGGDQPQHF.

V and J are TRBV7-2 and TRBJ1-1; 7 positions agree with TRBD1. Germline CDR1 and CDR2: SGHTA and FQGNSA. J lost 3 bases, V lost 2 bases, and 0 bases had no gene match. The CDR3 runs to 13 residues. The CDR3: CASSLQGDTEAFF. CDR3 coding DNA: TGTGCCAGCAGCTTACAGGGGGACACTGAAGCTTTCTTT.

The chain is built from TRBV2 and TRBJ2-2; 9 bases agree with TRBD2. Trimming removed 6 bases from V and 4 bases from J; junction bases left unmatched: 6. CDR1 SNHLY and CDR2 FYNNEI come from the germline V gene. CDR3 length: 15 amino acids. The CDR3 bases are TGTGCCAGCAGGGGTAGCGGGAGCGGCACCGGGGAGCTGTTTTTT. It is translated as CASRGSGSGTGELFF.

A single count supports this clone. V and J are TRBV5-8 and TRBJ2-3; 12 bases align to TRBD2. The CDR3 is 18 amino acids. Trimming removed 4 bases from V and 0 bases from J; junction bases left unmatched: 9. Germline CDR1 reads SGHTS; CDR2 reads YDEGEE. CDR3 residues: CASSPQMTSGRSTDTQYF. In DNA, the CDR3 is TGTGCCAGCAGCCCTCAGATGACTAGCGGGAGAAGCACAGATACGCAGTATTTT.

V usage is TRBV28 and J usage is TRBJ2-2; TRBD2 matches at 10 bases. Germline CDR1 MDHEN, CDR2 SYDVKM. Unmatched junction bases numbered 4, after V lost 3 bases and J lost 3 bases. CDR3 size: 16 residues. In nucleotides, the CDR3 is TGTGCCAGCAGTTTCGCTAGCGGGAGCTACACCGGGGAGCTGTTTTTT. Translating it yields CASSFASGSYTGELFF.

The chain uses TRBV6-4 and TRBJ1-1; D is undetermined. Trimming stripped 4 bases from V and 0 bases from J, with 6 bases between. The length of the CDR3 is 13 residues. CDR1 and CDR2 (germline): MRHNA, SNTAGT. The CDR3 loop reads CASSASVNTEAFF. CDR3 in DNA: TGTGCCAGCAGTGCCTCAGTGAACACTGAAGCTTTCTTT.

The chain uses TRBV27 and TRBJ2-7, with TRBD1 as a possible D gene (5 bases). V was shortened by 3 bases and J by 3 bases, with 18 bases between the two germline ends. The germline V gene encodes CDR1 MNHEY and CDR2 SMNVEV (reference sequence). This CDR3 spans 16 amino acids. The CDR3: CASSFSARVSLYEQYF. As DNA, the CDR3 is TGTGCCAGCAGTTTTTCCGCCAGGGTCTCCCTCTACGAGCAGTACTTC.

This chain connects TRBV4-1 to TRBJ2-5; 9 bases line up with TRBD2. The CDR3 is 16 amino acids. The germline CDR1 and CDR2 sequences are MGHRA and YSYEKL. Germline trimming cut 2 bases from V and 5 bases from J; bases unmatched to any gene: 9. The CDR3 nucleotides read TGCGCCAGCAGCCAACTCCTCTTAGCGGGAGAGGAGACCCAGTACTTC. Its protein product is CASSQLLLAGEETQYF.

The chain employs TRBV5-1 and TRBJ2-1; unclear D gene. V gave up 0 bases and J gave up 2 bases, with 9 bases separating them. CDR3 size: 15 residues. Germline lookup yields CDR1 SGHRS and CDR2 YFSETQ. In nucleotides, the CDR3 is TGCGCCAGCAGCTTGGCCGGCGGAGCCTACAATGAGCAGTTCTTC. Its protein is CASSLAGGAYNEQFF.

This clone was seen just once. The chain is built from TRBV2 and TRBJ1-2; 8 bases are a match to TRBD1. The CDR3 loop spans 14 amino acids. J was trimmed by 3 bases and V by 0 bases; bases with no gene match: 0. From germline, CDR1 is SNHLY and CDR2 FYNNEI. CDR3 residues: CASSEAGQDYGYTF. DNA of the CDR3: TGTGCCAGCAGTGAAGCGGGACAGGACTATGGCTACACCTTC.

The J gene is TRBJ2-7, the V gene TRBV13; 11 nucleotides align to TRBD2. After removal of 6 bases from V and 1 base from J, the junction contained 11 bases not matched to a gene. CDR3 length: 17 residues. Germline assignment: CDR1 PRHDT and CDR2 FYEKMQ (reference sequence). The CDR3 bases are TGTGCCAGCAGTGTGAGGCCACTAGCGGGAGAGTCCTACGAGCAGTACTTC. It encodes CASSVRPLAGESYEQYF.

V is TRBV19 and J is TRBJ1-4; D unresolved. The CDR3 extends over 13 amino acids. Germline CDR1 and CDR2: LNHDA and SQIVND (reference sequence). Trimming removed 10 bases from V and 2 bases from J, with 11 bases in between. The CDR3 loop is CATYSWTNEKLFF. The DNA for the CDR3 is TGTGCCACCTATTCGTGGACTAATGAAAAACTGTTTTTT. Filled out from reference TRBV19 and TRBJ1-4, the complete variable domain reads DGGITQSPKYLFRKEGQNVTLSCEQNLNHDAMYWYRQDPGQGLRLIYYSQIVNDFQKGDIAEGYSVSREKKESFPLTVTSAQKNPTAFYLCATYSWTNEKLFFGSGTQLSVL.